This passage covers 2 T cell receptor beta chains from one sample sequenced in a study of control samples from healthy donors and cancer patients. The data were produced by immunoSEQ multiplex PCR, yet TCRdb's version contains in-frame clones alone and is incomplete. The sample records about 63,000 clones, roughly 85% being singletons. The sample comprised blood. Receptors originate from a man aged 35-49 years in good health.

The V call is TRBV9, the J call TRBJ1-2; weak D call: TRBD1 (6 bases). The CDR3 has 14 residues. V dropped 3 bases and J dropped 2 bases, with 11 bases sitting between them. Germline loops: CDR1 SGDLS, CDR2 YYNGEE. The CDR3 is CASSEGGSNYGYTF. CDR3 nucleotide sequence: TGTGCCAGCAGCGAAGGGGGATCAAACTATGGCTACACCTTC.

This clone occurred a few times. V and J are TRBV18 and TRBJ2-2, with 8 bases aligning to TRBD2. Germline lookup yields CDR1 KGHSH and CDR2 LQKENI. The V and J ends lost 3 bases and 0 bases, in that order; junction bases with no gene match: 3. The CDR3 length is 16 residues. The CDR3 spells CASSPRTSTNTGELFF. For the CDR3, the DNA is TGTGCCAGCTCACCTCGGACTAGCACGAACACCGGGGAGCTGTTTTTT.